A single TCR beta chain is shown here with its context. Antigen: not known. The data were taken from a study of OX40 agonist ivuxolimab in advanced cancers. The assay was immunoSEQ multiplex PCR, and TCRdb's table has in-frame clones only and misses some. This table holds 21,000 or so clones, about 79% found once. This CDR3 has 13 amino acids. V was shortened by 2 bases and J by 3 bases, with 8 bases between the two germline ends. Germline V lookup: CDR1 MDHEN, CDR2 SYDVKM. Study-level findings and limits: Average numbers of expanded clones were greater in CD8+ T cells than in CD4+. What antigens the expanded peripheral T cells recognized was never established.

This TCR was recovered from an adult with an advanced solid tumor such as melanoma, head and neck, liver or kidney cancer. V usage is TRBV28 and J usage is TRBJ2-7; D is unresolved. The sample in question was CD4+ or CD8+ T cells sorted from blood, obtained in a trial of the OX40 agonist ivuxolimab. CDR3 DNA: TGTGCCAGCAGTTTAAACATGATCTACGAGCAGTACTTC. Translated: CASSLNMIYEQYF.